The 5 T cell receptor beta chains listed next were all sequenced from one sample in a study of beta chain features in type 1 diabetes (dated by TCRdb to 2016 to 2019). Points the paper makes about the study in general: In all four CD4+ subsets, TCRB CDR3 length was moderately but significantly shorter in type 1 diabetes patients.

The method behind the library was the immunoSEQ multiplex PCR assay. The entire amount of isolated RNA was reverse transcribed using the High Capacity cDNA Reverse Transcription Kit, so the sequenced TCRB transcripts were expressed ones. The table comes from immuneACCESS by way of TCRdb, which keeps in-frame sequences with V and J called. Part of the clones is missing from these tables; in studies checked, under half for an unresolved V gene and the rest for unknown reasons. The sample includes 300,000 to 450,000 clones, with 10% to 15% observed a single time. Over 0.008% of the sample rests with the top ten. These TCRs' antigens remain unknown. The source material was naive CD4+ T cells from blood. What the cell subset or site label conveys for this sample: true naive CD4+ T cells. The receptors shown here come from a woman between 18 and 30 years old with type 1 diabetes.

This clone was seen a handful of times. CDR3 sequence (DNA): TGCAGCGTTGAGCAGGGCGCCAACGTCCTGACTTTC. Its translation is CSVEQGANVLTF. The chain links TRBV29-1 to TRBJ2-6, with TRBD1 as a possible D gene (5 bases). V shed 3 bases and J shed 7 bases, with 7 bases lying between them. The length of the CDR3 is 12 residues. CDR1 and CDR2 (germline): SQVTM, ANQGSEA.

The V and J genes are TRBV7-9 and TRBJ1-5, with 8 nucleotides matching TRBD1. After removal of 5 bases from V and 5 bases from J, the junction contained 8 bases not matched to a gene. The V gene's germline CDR1 is SEHNR and CDR2 FQNEAQ (reference sequence). This CDR3 has 15 residues. In DNA, the CDR3 is TGTGCCAGCAGCAAAGAGGGACAGGTGGATCAGCCCCAGCATTTT. Translation gives CASSKEGQVDQPQHF.

V gene TRBV28 combines with J gene TRBJ2-3; a possible D gene is TRBD1 (5 bases). V gave up 3 bases and J gave up 2 bases, with 9 bases separating them. This CDR3 region has 14 residues. Per the germline V gene, CDR1 is MDHEN and CDR2 is SYDVKM. The CDR3, as DNA: TGTGCCAGCAGTTTTGGGGCAGCCACAGATACGCAGTATTTT. It encodes CASSFGAATDTQYF.

This clone has only a few counts. The chain combines TRBV15 with TRBJ1-3; a weak D match, TRBD1 (6 bases). V dropped 2 bases and J dropped 1 base, with 15 bases sitting between them. The CDR3 loop spans 17 amino acids. The germline V gene encodes CDR1 LNHNV and CDR2 YYDKDF (reference sequence). CDR3 nucleotides: TGTGCCACCAGCAGAAGACAGGTGCTGCGTTCTGGAAACACCATATATTTT. It translates to CATSRRQVLRSGNTIYF.

This clone was seen only a few times. The sample holds other DNA sequences that translate to the same CDR3. This chain links TRBV29-1 with TRBJ2-7; D unclear. V lost 4 bases and J lost 1, with 5 bases in between. Per germline, CDR1 SQVTM and CDR2 ANQGSEA. The CDR3 runs to 11 residues. For the CDR3, the DNA is TGCAGCGTTGGCAGTTCCTACGAGCAGTACTTC. This encodes CSVGSSYEQYF.